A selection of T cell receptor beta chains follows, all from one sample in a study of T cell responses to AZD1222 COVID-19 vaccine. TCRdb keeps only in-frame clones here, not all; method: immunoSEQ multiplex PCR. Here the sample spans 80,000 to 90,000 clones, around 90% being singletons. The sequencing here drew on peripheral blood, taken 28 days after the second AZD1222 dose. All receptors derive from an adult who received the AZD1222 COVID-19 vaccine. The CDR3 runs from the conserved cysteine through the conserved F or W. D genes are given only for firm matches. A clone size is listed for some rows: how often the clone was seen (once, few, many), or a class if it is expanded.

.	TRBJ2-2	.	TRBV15	TGTGCCACCAGCAGAGAGGGGAACACCGGGGAGCTGTTTTTT	CATSREGNTGELFF
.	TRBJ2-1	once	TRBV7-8	TGTGCCAGCAGCTTAGAAGGCGTTAGAATAACTGAGCAGTTCTTC	CASSLEGVRITEQFF
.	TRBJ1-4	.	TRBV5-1	TGCGCCAGCAGCCCGGGGGGACTGGGGGAAAAACTGTTTTTT	CASSPGGLGEKLFF
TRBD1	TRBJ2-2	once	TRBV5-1	TGCGCCAGCAGCGGACAGGGCTTCACCGGGGAGCTGTTTTTT	CASSGQGFTGELFF
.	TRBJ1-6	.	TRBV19	TGTGCCAGTAGTCTCGGGCCCTCGAACAAATCACCCCTCCACTTT	CASSLGPSNKSPLHF
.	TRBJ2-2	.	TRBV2	TGTGCCAGCAGTGAAGCGCAAAAGAGCTGGTACAGCACCGGGGAGCTGTTTTTT	CASSEAQKSWYSTGELFF
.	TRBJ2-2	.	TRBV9	TGTGCCAGCAGCGTAGTAGCGGCGAACACCGGGGAGCTGTTTTTT	CASSVVAANTGELFF
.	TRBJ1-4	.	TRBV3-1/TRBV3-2	TGTGCCAGCAGACCTACAGGGAGAGGAGAAAAACTGTTTTTT	CASRPTGRGEKLFF
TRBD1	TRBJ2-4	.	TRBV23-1	TGCGCCAGCAGTCTAGGGGGCCGGTACTTGGCCAAAAACATTCAGTACTTC	CASSLGGRYLAKNIQYF
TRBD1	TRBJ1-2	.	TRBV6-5	TGTGCCAGCAGCCCGGGACAGGAAAACTATGGCTACACCTTC	CASSPGQENYGYTF
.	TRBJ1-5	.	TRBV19	TGTGCCAGTAGACCCGGTGGGGGACACAATCAGCCCCAGCATTTT	CASRPGGGHNQPQHF
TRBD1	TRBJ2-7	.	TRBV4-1	TGCGCCAGCAGCCTAAGATTGGGCGGGGACAGGACCTCCTACGAGCAGTACTTC	CASSLRLGGDRTSYEQYF
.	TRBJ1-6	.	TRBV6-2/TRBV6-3	TGTGCCAGCAGTTACTCGATTCGAGTGGATTCACCCCTCCACTTT	CASSYSIRVDSPLHF
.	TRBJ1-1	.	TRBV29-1	TGCAGCGTTGATAGGCCGGGAGCCCACCTTGAAGCTTTCTTT	CSVDRPGAHLEAFF
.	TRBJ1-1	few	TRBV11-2	TGTGCTTCCCTGGTGGTACGGAACACTGAAGCTTTCTTT	CASLVVRNTEAFF
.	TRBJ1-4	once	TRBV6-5	TGTGCCAGCGCCGGACAAAAAAATGAAAAACTGTTTTTT	CASAGQKNEKLFF
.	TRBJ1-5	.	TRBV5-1	TGCGCCAGCAGTTTGGACCCAAGCAATCAGCCCCAGCATTTT	CASSLDPSNQPQHF
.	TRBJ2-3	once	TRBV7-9	TGTGCCAGCAGCCTCACTTATGATACGCAGTATTTT	CASSLTYDTQYF
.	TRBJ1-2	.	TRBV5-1	TGCGCCAGCAGTCCAAGGGGTGATGGCTACACCTTC	CASSPRGDGYTF
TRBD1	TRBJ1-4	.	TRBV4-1	TGCGCCAGCAGCCAGCTTTCGACAGGGAAGGATGAAAAACTGTTTTTT	CASSQLSTGKDEKLFF
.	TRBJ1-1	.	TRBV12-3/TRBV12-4	TGTGCCAGCAGTTTTGGGATGGCTGAAGCTTTCTTT	CASSFGMAEAFF
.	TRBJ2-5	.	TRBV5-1	TGCGCCAGCAGCCGGGACCTACAAGAGACCCAGTACTTC	CASSRDLQETQYF
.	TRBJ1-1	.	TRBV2	TGTGCCAGCAGTGGGGGGGCCACTGAAGCTTTCTTT	CASSGGATEAFF
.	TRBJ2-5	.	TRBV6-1	TGTGCCAGCAGTGAATTCTGGGGACAAGAGACCCAGTACTTC	CASSEFWGQETQYF
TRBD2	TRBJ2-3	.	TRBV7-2	TGTGCCAGCAGCCTGACTAGCGGGGTTACAGATACGCAGTATTTT	CASSLTSGVTDTQYF
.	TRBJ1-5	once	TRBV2	TGTGCCAGCAACGGCGGGACCGGGTTCAATCAGCCCCAGCATTTT	CASNGGTGFNQPQHF
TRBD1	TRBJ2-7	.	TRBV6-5	TGTGCCAGCAGTTACAGGGGGCCAAACGAGCAGTACTTC	CASSYRGPNEQYF
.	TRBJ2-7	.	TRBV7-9	TGTGCCAGCAGCTTAGTTTCCGGGGGCCACTACGAGCAGTACTTC	CASSLVSGGHYEQYF
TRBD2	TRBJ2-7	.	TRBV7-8	TGTGCCAGCAGCTTAGCTGGGAGGGGCCACGAGCAGTACTTC	CASSLAGRGHEQYF
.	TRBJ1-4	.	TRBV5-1	TGCGCCAGCAGCACCGGGACCGGAGGTAATGAAAAACTGTTTTTT	CASSTGTGGNEKLFF
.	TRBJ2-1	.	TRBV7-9	TGTGCCAGCAGCAGGGGCCACCCAGCCTACAATGAGCAGTTCTTC	CASSRGHPAYNEQFF
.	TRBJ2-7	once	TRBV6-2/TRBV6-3	TGTGCCAGCAGTTATATACAGGGTTACGAGCAGTACTTC	CASSYIQGYEQYF
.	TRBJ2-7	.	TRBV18	TGTGCCAGCTCCCTTTCATCCTACGAGCAGTACTTC	CASSLSSYEQYF
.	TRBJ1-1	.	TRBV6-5	TGTGCCAGCGTTAAGGTTTCCGGGGGTGGTGAAGCTTTCTTT	CASVKVSGGGEAFF
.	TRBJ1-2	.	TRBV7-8	TGTGCCAGCAGCTACTTTCCCGGGACGGCGACGTCTGGCTACACCTTC	CASSYFPGTATSGYTF
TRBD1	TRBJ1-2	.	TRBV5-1	TGCGCCAGCAGCCTGGGACAGGGAGGTTTGGACTATGGCTACACCTTC	CASSLGQGGLDYGYTF
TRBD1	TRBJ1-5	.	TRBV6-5	TGTGCCAGCAGACTCTCCGGGACAGACAATCAGCCCCAGCATTTT	CASRLSGTDNQPQHF
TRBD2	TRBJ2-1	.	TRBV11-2	TGTGCCAGCAGCTCCGGGGGGGCTTCCTACAATGAGCAGTTCTTC	CASSSGGASYNEQFF
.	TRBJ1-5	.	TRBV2	TGTGCCACCCACCGGGACAGCAATCAGCCCCAGCATTTT	CATHRDSNQPQHF
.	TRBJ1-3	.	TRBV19	TGTGCCAGTAGTATAGTCGGGGGCTCTGGAAACACCATATATTTT	CASSIVGGSGNTIYF
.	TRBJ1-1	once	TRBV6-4	TGTGCCAGCAGTGAGGGTCCGAACACTGAAGCTTTCTTT	CASSEGPNTEAFF
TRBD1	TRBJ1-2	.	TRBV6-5	TGTGCCACCGGACAGGGAACATATGGCTACACCTTC	CATGQGTYGYTF
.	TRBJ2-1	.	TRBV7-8	TGTGCCAGCAGCTTAGCGTATCAGCATGAGCAGTTCTTC	CASSLAYQHEQFF
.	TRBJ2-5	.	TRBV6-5	TGTGCCAGCAGTTACTCGCCAATGCGGGCTTGGGAGACCCAGTACTTC	CASSYSPMRAWETQYF
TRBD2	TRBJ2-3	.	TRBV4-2	TGTGCCAGCAGGACTATGACGGGGGGGAGTGGAGATACGCAGTATTTT	CASRTMTGGSGDTQYF
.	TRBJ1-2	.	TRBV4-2	TGTGCCAGCAGCCAAGTGGGCACCCACTATGGCTACACCTTC	CASSQVGTHYGYTF
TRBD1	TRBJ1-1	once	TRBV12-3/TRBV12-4	TGTGCCAGCAGTTCGAGGGGGCAAACTGAAGCTTTCTTT	CASSSRGQTEAFF
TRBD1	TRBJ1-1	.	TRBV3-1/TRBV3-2	TGTGCCAGCGGGACAGACATGAACACTGAAGCTTTCTTT	CASGTDMNTEAFF
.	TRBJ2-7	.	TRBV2	TGTGCCAGCAGCTACTCCTACGAGCAGTACTTC	CASSYSYEQYF
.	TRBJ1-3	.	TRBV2	TGTGCCAGCCGAATGACAGCTTACTCTGGAAACACCATATATTTT	CASRMTAYSGNTIYF
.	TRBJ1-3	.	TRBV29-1	.	CSVSGQGNTIYF
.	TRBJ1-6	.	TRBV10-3	TGTGCCATCAGCCTCCGGGAACTTCATTCACCCCTCCACTTT	CAISLRELHSPLHF